The 11 T cell receptor beta chains given below trace back to one sample, sequenced in a study of T cell repertoires in cytomegalovirus infection. These receptors lack a known antigen. TCRdb independently ran MiXCR on the reads; one entry per CDR3 protein. The sample shows around 300,000 distinct CDR3 sequences, about 20% of them seen only once. The material sequenced was cultured PBMCs, taken from culture after CMV antigen stimulation. The receptors stem from a human donor in good health (CMV status not recorded). Some clones in this sample may be carry-over from other donors' samples.

The rearrangement joins TRBV20-1 to TRBJ2-5, with D unclear. Trimming removed 4 bases at V and 7 bases at J, with 19 bases between. CDR3 length: 14 amino acids. From germline, CDR1 is DFQATT and CDR2 SNEGSKA (reference sequence). This CDR3 is CSATRWAAVGTQYF. The CDR3 nucleotides are TGCAGTGCTACCCGGTGGGCCGCGGTTGGGACCCAGTACTTC.

This clonotype turned up a few times. The chain combines TRBV3-1 with TRBJ1-5; no firm D call. V dropped 1 base and J dropped 4 bases, with 8 bases sitting between them. The CDR3 is 14 amino acids. Germline CDR1 and CDR2: LGHDT and YNNKEL (reference sequence). Here the CDR3 reads CASSQGRRNQPQHF. In DNA form, the CDR3 reads TGTGCCAGCAGCCAAGGAAGGAGAAATCAGCCCCAGCATTTT.

V is TRBV2 and J is TRBJ2-5; 7 bases align to TRBD1. Germline V gives CDR1 SNHLY, CDR2 FYNNEI. The CDR3 sequence is 15 residues long. J lost 5 bases, V lost 5 bases, and 11 bases had no gene match. CDR3 sequence reads: CASSQTGTARETQYF. The CDR3 region has the DNA TGTGCCAGCAGTCAAACCGGGACAGCGCGGGAGACCCAGTACTTC.

This clonotype was detected many times. The chain is built from TRBV12-3 or TRBV12-4 and TRBJ2-5; 7 bases are a match to TRBD1. Trimming cost V 5 bases and J 2 bases; bases outside gene matches: 5. There are 14 residues in the CDR3. CDR3 residues: CASSRRDSQETQYF. In nucleotides, the CDR3 is TGTGCCAGCAGTCGACGGGACAGTCAAGAGACCCAGTACTTC.

V is TRBV5-1 and J is TRBJ2-5, with 11 positions matching TRBD1. Germline loops: CDR1 SGHRS, CDR2 YFSETQ. The CDR3 has 16 residues. After removal of 4 bases from V and 5 bases from J, the junction contained 10 bases not matched to a gene. The CDR3 DNA is TGCGCCAGCAGCCCGGAGGGGACAGGGGGAAAGGAGACCCAGTACTTC. This sequence encodes CASSPEGTGGKETQYF.

V is TRBV4-1 and J is TRBJ1-1, with a weak D call TRBD1 (5 bases). Trimming pared 5 bases from V and 3 bases from J, leaving 19 bases between. The V gene's germline CDR1 is MGHRA and CDR2 YSYEKL. CDR3 length equals 16 residues. CDR3 nucleotide sequence: TGCGCCAGCAGCGCCAACTCGCAGGGATGGTACACTGAAGCTTTCTTT. Translating it yields CASSANSQGWYTEAFF.

This clonotype was seen more than once but under ten times. V usage is TRBV24-1 and J usage is TRBJ2-2; D gene unclear. Between the trimmed V and J ends, which lost 1 base and 3 bases, there was a span of 14 bases. The CDR3 loop spans 17 amino acids. Looked up from germline, CDR1 is KGHDR and CDR2 is SFDVKD. The CDR3 DNA sequence: TGTGCCACCAGTGATTTTGGGGTCGTCGGCGACACCGGGGAGCTGTTTTTT. Protein: CATSDFGVVGDTGELFF.

Note on this clonotype: The CDR3 end shows no conserved phenylalanine or tryptophan, and so a read error is likely. The gene calls are TRBV12-3 or TRBV12-4 and TRBJ1-5; D may be TRBD1 (5 bases). V was pared by 1 base and J by 3 bases, with 10 bases between. The CDR3 extends over 15 amino acids. CDR3 bases: TGTGCCAGCAGTTTAGTGGGGGGAGACAATCAGCCCCAGCATGTT. As protein: CASSLVGGDNQPQHV.

This clonotype has only a few counts. This chain joins TRBV7-3 and TRBJ1-5; D is undetermined. CDR1 is SGHTA and CDR2 is FQGTGA in the germline V gene. The V end was cut by 1 base, the J end by 5 bases, with 12 bases between. CDR3 size: 15 residues. This chain's CDR3 is CASSLMEAYYQPQHF. CDR3 DNA sequence: TGTGCCAGCAGCTTAATGGAGGCTTACTATCAGCCCCAGCATTTT.

This chain connects TRBV6-2 or TRBV6-3 to TRBJ2-1; 7 nucleotides match TRBD2. CDR3 size: 17 residues. V shed 3 bases and J 5 bases; nucleotides not matched to a gene: 13. Per germline, CDR1 MNHEY and CDR2 SVGEGT. In nucleotides, the CDR3 is TGTGCCAGCAGTTATCCCTTTGCCGGGAGGCCTGACAATGAGCAGTTCTTC. Protein product: CASSYPFAGRPDNEQFF.

This clonotype was counted many times. The chain links TRBV7-8 to TRBJ2-7, with D hard to call. V was clipped by 5 bases and J by 7 bases, with 9 bases between them. The germline CDR1 and CDR2 sequences are SGHVS and FQNEAQ. The CDR3 extends over 11 amino acids. The CDR3 loop is CASSKDVEQYV. Here the CDR3 DNA reads TGTGCCAGCAGCAAGGACGTTGAGCAGTACGTC.